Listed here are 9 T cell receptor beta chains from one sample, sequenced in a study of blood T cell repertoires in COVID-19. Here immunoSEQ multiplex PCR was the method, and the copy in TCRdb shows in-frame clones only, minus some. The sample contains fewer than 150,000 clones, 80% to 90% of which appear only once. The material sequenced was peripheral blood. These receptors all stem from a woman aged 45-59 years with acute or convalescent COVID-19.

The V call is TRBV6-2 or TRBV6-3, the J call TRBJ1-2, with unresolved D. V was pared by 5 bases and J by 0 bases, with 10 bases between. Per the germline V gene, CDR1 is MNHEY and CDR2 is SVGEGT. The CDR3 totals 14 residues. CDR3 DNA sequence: TGTGCCAGCAGTCTGAGGGAAGCTAACTATGGCTACACCTTC. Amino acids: CASSLREANYGYTF.

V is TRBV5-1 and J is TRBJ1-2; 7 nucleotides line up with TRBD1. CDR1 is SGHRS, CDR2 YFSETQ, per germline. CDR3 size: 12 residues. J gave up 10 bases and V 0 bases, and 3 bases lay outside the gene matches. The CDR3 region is CASSLDRGDYTF. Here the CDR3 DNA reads TGCGCCAGCAGCTTGGACAGGGGAGACTACACCTTC.

In DNA, the CDR3 is TGTGCCAGCGCCCGGGGGAACACTGAAGCTTTCTTT. Translating it yields CASARGNTEAFF. The chain carries TRBV19 and TRBJ1-1; unclear D gene. Germline V gene data show CDR1 as LNHDA and CDR2 as SQIVND (reference sequence). Trimming pared 9 bases from V and 1 base from J, leaving 9 bases between. CDR3 length: 12 residues.

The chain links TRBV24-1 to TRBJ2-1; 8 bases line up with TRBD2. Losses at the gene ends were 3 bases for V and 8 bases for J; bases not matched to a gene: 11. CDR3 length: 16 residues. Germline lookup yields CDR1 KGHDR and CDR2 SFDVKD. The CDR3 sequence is CATSDVRAGEIDEQFF. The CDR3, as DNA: TGTGCCACCAGTGATGTGAGAGCGGGAGAGATCGATGAGCAGTTCTTC.

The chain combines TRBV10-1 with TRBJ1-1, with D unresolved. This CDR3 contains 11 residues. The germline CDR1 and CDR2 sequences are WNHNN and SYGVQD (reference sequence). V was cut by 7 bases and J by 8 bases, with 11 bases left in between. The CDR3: CASTTGGEAFF. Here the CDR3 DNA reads TGCGCCAGCACAACCGGAGGAGAAGCTTTCTTT.

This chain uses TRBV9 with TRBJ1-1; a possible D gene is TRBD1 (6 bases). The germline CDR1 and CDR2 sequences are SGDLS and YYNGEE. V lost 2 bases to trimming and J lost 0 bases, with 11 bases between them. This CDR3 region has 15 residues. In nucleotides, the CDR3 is TGTGCCAGCAGCGTGGGGGGGCCGATGAACACTGAAGCTTTCTTT. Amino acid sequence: CASSVGGPMNTEAFF.

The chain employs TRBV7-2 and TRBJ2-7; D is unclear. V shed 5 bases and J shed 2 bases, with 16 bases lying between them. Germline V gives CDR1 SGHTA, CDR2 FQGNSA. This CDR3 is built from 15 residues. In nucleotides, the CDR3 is TGTGCCAGCAGCCGTGAAGCAACCTCTCCCTACGAGCAGTACTTC. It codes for CASSREATSPYEQYF.

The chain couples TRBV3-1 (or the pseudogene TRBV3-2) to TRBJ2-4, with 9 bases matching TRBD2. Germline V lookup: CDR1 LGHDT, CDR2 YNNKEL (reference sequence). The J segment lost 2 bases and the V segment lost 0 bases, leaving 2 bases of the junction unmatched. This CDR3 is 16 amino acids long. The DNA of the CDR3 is TGTGCCAGCAGCCAAGACCTAGCGGGAACCAAAAACATTCAGTACTTC. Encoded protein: CASSQDLAGTKNIQYF.

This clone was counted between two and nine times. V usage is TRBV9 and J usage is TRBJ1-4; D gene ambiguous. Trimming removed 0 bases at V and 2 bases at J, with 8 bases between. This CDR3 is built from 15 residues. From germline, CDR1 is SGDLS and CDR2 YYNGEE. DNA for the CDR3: TGTGCCAGCAGCGTAGATATGAGCACTAATGAAAAACTGTTTTTT. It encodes CASSVDMSTNEKLFF.